These 18 T cell receptor beta chains were all obtained from the same sample, sequenced in a study of T-cell reconstitution after alpha-beta-depleted transplantation in children. Unique molecular identifiers featured in how the TCRbeta library was prepared. TCRdb re-called the PCR reads with MiXCR, one entry per CDR3 protein. The sample includes 190,000 or so distinct CDR3 sequences, less than 8% of them seen just once. Here the sequenced sample was PBMCs from the stem cell graft donor, taken from the stem cell graft. These TCRs come from a human donor who donated a stem cell graft to a child with Wiskott-Aldrich syndrome.

This clonotype was detected a few times. The J gene is TRBJ2-4, the V gene TRBV20-1, with 14 positions matching TRBD2. V was clipped by 0 bases and J by 0 bases; unmatched bases: 7. This CDR3 has 19 residues. Germline CDR1 DFQATT, CDR2 SNEGSKA (reference sequence). The CDR3 reads CSAREETSGRALAKNIQYF. The DNA for the CDR3 is TGCAGTGCTAGAGAGGAGACTAGCGGGAGGGCCCTAGCCAAAAACATTCAGTACTTC.

This clonotype has only a few counts. The genes are TRBV4-3 and TRBJ1-1; TRBD1 is a possible D gene (6 bases). The CDR3 runs 15 residues. With 1 base removed from V and 3 bases from J, the gap between germline ends came to 12 bases. CDR1 and CDR2 from the germline V gene are LGHNA and YSLEER. CDR3 region: CASSQGTSGDTEAFF. DNA for the CDR3: TGCGCCAGCAGCCAAGGAACTTCAGGGGACACTGAAGCTTTCTTT.

J is TRBJ2-3 and V is TRBV4-1, with a weak D call TRBD2 (7 bases). Trimming removed 2 bases from V and 5 bases from J, with 17 bases in between. The CDR3 extends over 16 amino acids. CDR1 and CDR2 (germline): MGHRA, YSYEKL. The CDR3 is CASSQLGGALIDTQYF. CDR3 sequence (DNA): TGCGCCAGCAGCCAACTAGGGGGGGCCTTAATAGATACGCAGTATTTT.

Ten or more counts support this clonotype. The V call is TRBV25-1, the J call TRBJ2-2; D not certain. V lost 1 base to trimming and J lost 4 bases, with 7 bases between them. Germline V CDR1 and CDR2: MGHDK, SYGVNS. The CDR3 has 14 residues. Here the CDR3 DNA reads TGTGCCAGCAGTGAATTCCGGGCCACCGGGGAGCTGTTTTTT. Translated, it gives CASSEFRATGELFF.

The table lists this clonotype with many counts. The chain uses TRBV6-5 and TRBJ1-1; D gene uncertain. CDR1 is MNHEY and CDR2 is SVGAGI in the germline V gene. The germline V and J ends were trimmed by 0 bases and 4 bases, with 12 bases remaining between them. The CDR3 totals 15 residues. CDR3 sequence reads: CASSYSRASGTEAFF. CDR3 coding DNA: TGTGCCAGCAGTTACTCGAGAGCCTCGGGCACTGAAGCTTTCTTT.

In its sample, this clonotype was seen many times. This rearrangement joins TRBV12-3 or TRBV12-4 to TRBJ2-6; D might be TRBD1 (6 bases). CDR3 length equals 16 residues. V lost 6 bases and J lost 0, with 12 bases in between. CDR3 nucleotides: TGTGCCAGCAGCCCGGACAGAAGCTCTGGGGCCAACGTCCTGACTTTC. This translates into CASSPDRSSGANVLTF.

This clonotype was found many times. The chain carries TRBV2 and TRBJ2-1, with a tentative D call TRBD2 (5 bases). Germline-derived CDR1 and CDR2 are SNHLY and FYNNEI. V was cut by 7 bases and J by 4 bases, with 14 bases left in between. This CDR3 contains 14 residues. The CDR3 is CASIISGLYNEQFF. In DNA, the CDR3 is TGTGCCAGCATTATCAGCGGCCTATACAATGAGCAGTTCTTC.

This clonotype was seen many times. V gene TRBV29-1 combines with J gene TRBJ2-2; TRBD1 agrees at 7 bases. CDR1 and CDR2 (germline): SQVTM, ANQGSEA. This CDR3 spans 16 amino acids. Unmatched junction bases numbered 9, after V lost 1 base and J lost 4 bases. The CDR3 here is CSVEGFRQGSTGELFF. DNA for the CDR3: TGCAGCGTTGAAGGTTTCAGACAGGGTAGCACCGGGGAGCTGTTTTTT.

This clonotype was counted many times. The chain uses TRBV12-3 or TRBV12-4 and TRBJ1-2, with 7 bases matching TRBD1. Trimming removed 6 bases from V and 4 bases from J; junction bases left unmatched: 2. CDR3 length: 12 amino acids. The CDR3 loop reads CASSGQVYGYTF. In DNA, the CDR3 is TGTGCCAGCAGCGGACAGGTCTATGGCTACACCTTC.

This clonotype came up many times. The gene calls are TRBV5-1 and TRBJ2-5; unclear D gene. This CDR3 comprises 15 residues. CDR1 SGHRS and CDR2 YFSETQ come from the germline V gene. Trimming left V 0 bases short and J 2 bases short, with 11 bases between. CDR3 nucleotide sequence: TGCGCCAGCAGCTTGGATATGGGCAGGCAAGAGACCCAGTACTTC. Translated: CASSLDMGRQETQYF.

Only a few counts were recorded for this clonotype. The chain joins TRBV28 to TRBJ1-5, with 7 positions matching TRBD1. Germline CDR1 is MDHEN and CDR2 is SYDVKM. This CDR3 spans 14 amino acids. The ends lost 8 bases at V and 0 bases at J; junction bases unmatched: 4. CDR3 DNA: TGTGCCAGCCTGACAGGGAGTAGCAATCAGCCCCAGCATTTT. Residues: CASLTGSSNQPQHF.

This clonotype was counted at least ten times. The chain is built from TRBV25-1 and TRBJ2-1; 8 bases map to TRBD2. The CDR3 sequence is 18 residues long. Germline-derived CDR1 and CDR2 are MGHDK and SYGVNS. Unmatched junction bases numbered 20, after V lost 3 bases and J lost 10 bases. The CDR3 DNA follows: TGTGCCAGCAGTGAGGAAGAGGGCGGGGGGCTCCCCAGGTTAGAGCAGTTCTTC. It is translated as CASSEEEGGGLPRLEQFF. Supplemented by reference TRBV25-1 and TRBJ2-1, the full variable domain reads EADIYQTPRYLVIGTGKKITLECSQTMGHDKMYWYQQDPGMELHLIHYSYGVNSTEKGDLSSESTVSRIRTEHFPLTLESARPSHTSQYLCASSEEEGGGLPRLEQFFGPGTRLTVL.

This clonotype was detected many times. The chain is built from TRBV28 and TRBJ1-5; possibly TRBD1 for D (6 bases). With 2 bases removed from V and 4 bases from J, the gap between germline ends came to 12 bases. The CDR3 is 15 residues long. Germline assignment: CDR1 MDHEN and CDR2 SYDVKM. The CDR3 nucleotides are TGTGCCAGCAGTTTAAGGGGGACGGTGAATCAGCCCCAGCATTTT. It specifies CASSLRGTVNQPQHF.

This clonotype was seen ten or more times. The rearrangement links TRBV13 to TRBJ2-3; TRBD2 agrees at 9 bases. The CDR3 has 16 amino acids. The germline V gene has CDR1 PRHDT and CDR2 FYEKMQ (reference sequence). V lost 3 bases and J lost 3; bases outside the gene matches: 7. CDR3 DNA sequence: TGTGCCAGCAGCTTTCGCCTAGCGGGATATACAGATACGCAGTATTTT. Translating gives CASSFRLAGYTDTQYF.

This clonotype was counted many times. The chain links TRBV5-1 to TRBJ2-2; D unresolved. Germline-derived CDR1 and CDR2 are SGHRS and YFSETQ. Trimming removed 5 bases at V and 4 bases at J, with 12 bases between. This CDR3 contains 14 residues. The CDR3 bases are TGCGCCAGCAGTTCGGGTTCCGGCACCGGGGAGCTGTTTTTT. Translated, it gives CASSSGSGTGELFF.

This chain connects TRBV5-6 to TRBJ2-7, with D unresolved. The CDR3 sequence is 14 residues long. CDR1 SGHDT and CDR2 YYEEEE come from the germline V gene. Trimming removed 0 bases from V and 3 bases from J, with 10 bases in between. The CDR3 loop is CASSLGELNYEQYF. The CDR3 DNA is TGTGCCAGCAGCTTGGGGGAACTCAACTACGAGCAGTACTTC.

This clonotype has a count of ten or more. V and J are TRBV6-6 and TRBJ2-5; possible D gene TRBD2, 6 bases. The germline V gene encodes CDR1 MNHNY and CDR2 SVGAGI (reference sequence). The CDR3 runs to 14 residues. Trimming removed 5 bases from V and 5 bases from J, with 15 bases in between. This CDR3 reads CASSSGSPGETQYF. The CDR3 DNA is TGTGCCAGCAGTAGCGGGTCCCCGGGGGAGACCCAGTACTTC.

This clonotype occurred many times. Germline and junction disagree at one end, which may indicate a read error. The chain couples TRBV11-3 to TRBJ2-1, with 9 bases fitting TRBD2. Germline-derived CDR1 and CDR2 are SGHNT and YENEEA. CDR3 length: 14 residues. CDR3 coding DNA: TGTACCAGCTCCGCGGGAGGGCCGGGCAATGAGCAGTTCTTC. It encodes CTSSAGGPGNEQFF.